This TCR beta chain was identified during a study of blood T cells in healthy people across ages. PBMCs were isolated at a quantity of at least 7 million per sample. CDR1 and CDR2 from the germline V gene are SGHAT and FQNNGV. CDR3 length: 12 amino acids. Trimming removed 7 bases from V and 3 bases from J, with 10 bases in between. Sample-barcoded 5' priming and a J-beta primer mix drove a second PCR of about 6 to 12 cycles. Each cDNA was tagged by a template-switch adaptor containing 12 random nucleotides. TCRdb itself ran the 5' RACE reads through MiXCR, one entry per CDR3 protein. The sample lists 1.5 million to 2 million distinct CDR3 sequences; roughly 28% were seen once.

Sequencing used blood. The receptor was isolated from a woman in her 30s in good health. The chain is built from TRBV11-2 and TRBJ2-7, with no clear D. The CDR3 nucleotides are TGTGCCAGCATGGGGTTTAGCTACGAGCAGTACTTC. It specifies CASMGFSYEQYF.